Shown below are 30 T cell receptor beta chains from a single sample sequenced in a study of identical twins listed by TCRdb under 2016. Library preparation employed 5' RACE. Data came from an Illumina HiSeq 2000. TCRdb trimmed the raw reads at Q25, called clones with MiXCR and kept productive beta chains. CDR3 protein duplicates are merged, each entry listing the most common genes and DNA. The sample table contains roughly 470,000 distinct CDR3 sequences; only one count was recorded for 13% to 15% of them. The biggest ten clones account for about 1% of the sample. The same specimen was also included in a second study, on yellow fever vaccine responses in identical twins.

Material for sequencing was CD4+ T cells sorted from blood. Receptors originate from a woman under 30 in good health.

The genes are TRBV4-3 and TRBJ2-1; TRBD2 matches 9 bases. CDR3 length: 17 residues. V was pared by 1 base and J by 0 bases, with 4 bases of the junction left unmatched. Looked up from germline, CDR1 is LGHNA and CDR2 is YSLEER. CDR3 loop: CASSQGSGRNSYNEQFF. Written as DNA, the CDR3 is TGCGCCAGCAGCCAAGGTAGCGGGAGAAACTCCTACAATGAGCAGTTCTTC.

This clonotype was detected only a few times. This chain links TRBV29-1 with TRBJ2-5; no reliable D call. The CDR3 runs to 11 residues. Germline V gives CDR1 SQVTM, CDR2 ANQGSEA. CDR3 nucleotides: TGCAGTGGCCTAGAGAAAGAGACCCAGTACTTC. Protein: CSGLEKETQYF.

This clonotype was seen a handful of times. The chain is built from TRBV5-1 and TRBJ2-5; TRBD2 might be the D (5 bases). The CDR3 totals 13 residues. V shed 4 bases and J shed 5 bases, with 12 bases lying between them. Germline V gene lookup returns CDR1 SGHRS and CDR2 YFSETQ. For the CDR3, the DNA is TGCGCCAGCAGCGACCCCCCGGGGGAGACCCAGTACTTC. This gives the protein CASSDPPGETQYF.

Here the CDR3 reads CASSQVGGNYGYTF. The CDR3 DNA is TGTGCCAGCAGCCAAGTAGGAGGGAACTATGGCTACACCTTC. This chain connects TRBV3-1 to TRBJ1-2; D remains unclear. V was cut by 1 base and J by 2 bases, with 8 bases left in between. Germline loops: CDR1 LGHDT, CDR2 YNNKEL (reference sequence). This CDR3 region has 14 residues. The full variable domain, in which reference TRBV3-1 and TRBJ1-2 provide the parts outside the CDR3, is DTAVSQTPKYLVTQMGNDKSIKCEQNLGHDTMYWYKQDSKKFLKIMFSYNNKELIINETVPNRFSPKSPDKAHLNLHINSLELGDSAVYFCASSQVGGNYGYTFGSGTRLTVV.

This clonotype was seen ten or more times. The chain links TRBV5-1 to TRBJ2-2, with a possible D match to TRBD2 (6 bases). This CDR3 has 16 residues. Trimming shortened V by 0 bases and J by 6 bases, and 15 bases separated the two germline ends. Germline V gives CDR1 SGHRS, CDR2 YFSETQ. The CDR3 loop reads CASSLGLRGSAGELFF. Here the CDR3 DNA reads TGCGCCAGCAGCTTGGGACTCCGGGGGAGTGCCGGGGAGCTGTTTTTT.

The chain employs TRBV7-2 and TRBJ2-5; TRBD2 matches 7 bases. After removal of 4 bases from V and 4 bases from J, the junction contained 15 bases not matched to a gene. This CDR3 contains 17 residues. The V gene's germline CDR1 is SGHTA and CDR2 FQGNSA. This chain's CDR3 is CASSSSPGGRGPETQYF. The CDR3 DNA follows: TGTGCCAGCAGCTCCTCCCCGGGCGGGAGAGGTCCAGAGACCCAGTACTTC.

The chain couples TRBV20-1 to TRBJ2-7, with a tentative D call TRBD1 (6 bases). The CDR3 loop spans 16 amino acids. Germline CDR1 is DFQATT and CDR2 is SNEGSKA (reference sequence). The germline V and J ends were trimmed by 0 bases and 2 bases, with 17 bases remaining between them. CDR3 residues: CSARDSARDMTYEQYF. CDR3 coding DNA: TGCAGTGCTAGAGATAGTGCTCGGGACATGACCTACGAGCAGTACTTC.

At least ten counts were recorded for this clonotype. The chain joins TRBV20-1 to TRBJ2-3; D may match TRBD1 or TRBD2 (7 bases each). Germline V CDR1 and CDR2: DFQATT, SNEGSKA (reference sequence). The CDR3 is made up of 13 amino acids. The CDR3 bases are TGCAGCGCCAGGGGGGGATACCCAGATACGCAGTATTTT. Protein product: CSARGGYPDTQYF.

CDR3 coding DNA: TGTGCCACCAGCAGAGACGAGCGGGGGGGCCGGAATGAGCAGTTCTTC. It specifies CATSRDERGGRNEQFF. The chain recombines TRBV15 with TRBJ2-1, with 10 bases aligning to TRBD2. V dropped 0 bases and J dropped 7; count of bases not matched to a gene: 6. CDR3 length: 16 residues. The germline gives CDR1 LNHNV, CDR2 YYDKDF (reference sequence). Together with reference TRBV15 and TRBJ2-1, the CDR3 gives the full variable domain: DAMVIQNPRYQVTQFGKPVTLSCSQTLNHNVMYWYQQKSSQAPKLLFHYYDKDFNNEADTPDNFQSRRPNTSFCFLDIRSPGLGDTAMYLCATSRDERGGRNEQFFGPGTRLTVL.

This clonotype appeared many times. V gene TRBV7-9 combines with J gene TRBJ1-2; TRBD1 agrees at 9 bases. The CDR3 runs to 13 residues. The V segment lost 3 bases and the J segment 10 bases; nucleotides outside the gene matches: 6. Germline values: CDR1 SEHNR, CDR2 FQNEAQ (reference sequence). Here the CDR3 DNA reads TGTGCCAGCAGCTTTGGGGGACAGGGTTACTACACCTTC. Amino acid sequence: CASSFGGQGYYTF.

The V gene is TRBV7-2, the J gene TRBJ2-5; 10 bases are a match to TRBD2. In germline, CDR1 is SGHTA, CDR2 FQGNSA. The CDR3 extends over 15 amino acids. V dropped 0 bases and J dropped 4; count of bases not matched to a gene: 2. CDR3 in DNA: TGTGCCAGCAGCTTAGCTCGGACTAGCGGAGAGACCCAGTACTTC. Its protein product is CASSLARTSGETQYF.

The table lists this clonotype with a few counts. The chain is built from TRBV7-2 and TRBJ1-5, with 8 positions matching TRBD1. This CDR3 is 14 amino acids long. V gave up 5 bases and J gave up 6 bases; unmatched junction bases: 6. Germline-derived CDR1 and CDR2 are SGHTA and FQGNSA. This chain's CDR3 is CASSPDRAAQPQHF. CDR3 coding DNA: TGTGCCAGCAGCCCGGACAGGGCGGCTCAGCCCCAGCATTTT.

The chain uses TRBV28 and TRBJ2-1; 9 bases fit TRBD1. The CDR3 has 16 residues. V lost 8 bases to trimming and J lost 6 bases; unmatched junction nucleotides: 14. Germline-derived CDR1 and CDR2 are MDHEN and SYDVKM. CDR3 in amino acids: CASLSAGQGRINEQFF. CDR3 sequence (DNA): TGTGCCAGCCTGAGTGCCGGACAGGGGAGGATCAATGAGCAGTTCTTC.

There are a few counts of this clonotype. The rearrangement uses TRBV11-1 and TRBJ2-3, with 9 bases aligning to TRBD1. Looked up from germline, CDR1 is SGHAT and CDR2 is FQDESV (reference sequence). Trimming at V came to 3 bases and at J to 3 bases, leaving 7 bases not matched to a gene. The CDR3 has 16 residues. The CDR3 sequence: CASSFGTGGKTDTQYF. The DNA of the CDR3 is TGTGCCAGCAGCTTTGGAACAGGGGGCAAAACAGATACGCAGTATTTT.

The sample holds many counts of this clonotype. This chain joins TRBV5-1 and TRBJ2-6; D might be TRBD1 (5 bases). This CDR3 region has 15 residues. Germline V gives CDR1 SGHRS, CDR2 YFSETQ. Trimming removed 4 bases at V and 0 bases at J, with 8 bases between. In nucleotides, the CDR3 is TGCGCCAGCAGCCCAGGGATCTCTGGGGCCAACGTCCTGACTTTC. Protein product: CASSPGISGANVLTF.

This clonotype occurred a few times. The chain recombines TRBV5-6 with TRBJ2-7, with a tentative D call TRBD2 (5 bases). The ends were cut back, 8 bases at V and 3 bases at J, with 15 bases in the middle. CDR3 length equals 13 residues. Germline lookup yields CDR1 SGHDT and CDR2 YYEEEE. CDR3 residues: CARLRIRGYEQYF. In nucleotides, the CDR3 is TGTGCCAGGCTGCGGATCCGGGGCTACGAGCAGTACTTC.

This rearrangement joins TRBV6-2 or TRBV6-3 to TRBJ2-1, with 11 positions matching TRBD2. Germline V gives CDR1 MNHEY, CDR2 SVGEGT. This CDR3 is built from 20 residues. V trimming: 7 bases; J trimming: 0 bases; junction bases outside the gene matches: 17. In DNA form, the CDR3 reads TGTGCCAGCACCCCGGGGGGTAGCGGGGGGGCCATAAGCTCCTACAATGAGCAGTTCTTC. Its translation: CASTPGGSGGAISSYNEQFF.

The chain uses TRBV21-1 and TRBJ2-1; the D call of TRBD1 is as the table states it, not checked on the DNA. TRBV21-1 is given as a pseudogene. This CDR3 spans 19 amino acids. CDR3 in amino acids: CANSKVEVGDRPLYNEQFF. Written as DNA, the CDR3 is TGTGCCAACAGCAAAGTAGAAGTGGGGGACAGACCACTATACAATGAGCAGTTCTTC.

This clonotype was seen a few times. The chain has TRBV3-1 and TRBJ2-7; maybe TRBD1 (5 bases). Germline values: CDR1 LGHDT, CDR2 YNNKEL (reference sequence). Trimming removed 4 bases at V and 2 bases at J, with 18 bases between. The CDR3 is 16 residues long. The CDR3 nucleotides read TGTGCCAGCAGCCCCCGAAGCCAGGGCCACCCCTACGAGCAGTACTTC. Translated: CASSPRSQGHPYEQYF.

This chain joins TRBV29-1 and TRBJ2-3, with TRBD2 identical over 8 bases. Germline V gene lookup returns CDR1 SQVTM and CDR2 ANQGSEA. V lost 4 bases, J lost 3 bases, and 12 bases stayed unmatched. This CDR3 spans 16 amino acids. The CDR3 sequence: CSVGGAAGGGTDTQYF. CDR3 DNA sequence: TGCAGCGTTGGCGGTGCGGCGGGAGGAGGGACAGATACGCAGTATTTT.

This clonotype was detected ten times or more. The chain links TRBV19 to TRBJ2-7, with 7 bases matching TRBD1. J was trimmed by 1 base and V by 9 bases; bases with no gene match: 6. CDR3 length: 13 residues. Germline assignment: CDR1 LNHDA and CDR2 SQIVND (reference sequence). This CDR3 is CASSSTGSYEQYF. The CDR3 DNA follows: TGTGCCAGCAGTTCGACAGGGTCCTACGAGCAGTACTTC. Combining the CDR3 with reference TRBV19 and TRBJ2-7 gives the whole variable domain DGGITQSPKYLFRKEGQNVTLSCEQNLNHDAMYWYRQDPGQGLRLIYYSQIVNDFQKGDIAEGYSVSREKKESFPLTVTSAQKNPTAFYLCASSSTGSYEQYFGPGTRLTVT.

This clonotype was counted a few times. J is TRBJ2-3 and V is TRBV2, with 8 bases matching TRBD2. Germline CDR1 SNHLY, CDR2 FYNNEI. The CDR3 runs 16 residues. Losses at the gene ends were 7 bases for V and 0 bases for J; bases not matched to a gene: 9. CDR3 sequence: CASKGGGGPSTDTQYF. The CDR3 coding sequence is TGTGCCAGCAAAGGCGGCGGGGGGCCTAGCACAGATACGCAGTATTTT. The full variable domain, with the rest looked up from reference TRBV2 and TRBJ2-3, is EPEVTQTPSHQVTQMGQEVILRCVPISNHLYFYWYRQILGQKVEFLVSFYNNEISEKSEIFDDQFSVERPDGSNFTLKIRSTKLEDSAMYFCASKGGGGPSTDTQYFGPGTRLTVL.

The chain links TRBV5-1 to TRBJ1-4, with 9 nucleotides matching TRBD1. The CDR3 extends over 15 amino acids. Germline CDR1 reads SGHRS; CDR2 reads YFSETQ. V was clipped by 6 bases and J by 7 bases; unmatched bases: 10. CDR3 sequence (DNA): TGCGCCAGCAAAATAACAGGGGGCGCCGGTGAAAAACTGTTTTTT. It is translated as CASKITGGAGEKLFF.

This clonotype was detected ten times or more. The chain couples TRBV28 to TRBJ1-2; perhaps TRBD1 as D (5 bases). The CDR3 totals 13 residues. Germline V gives CDR1 MDHEN, CDR2 SYDVKM. With 2 bases removed from V and 8 bases from J, the gap between germline ends came to 12 bases. The chain's CDR3 is CASSLRGQLGYTF. CDR3 coding DNA: TGTGCCAGCAGTTTAAGGGGCCAATTGGGCTACACCTTC.

In this sample, this clonotype turned up a few times. This sequence joins TRBV7-8 and TRBJ1-1; D gene ambiguous. Germline-derived CDR1 and CDR2 are SGHVS and FQNEAQ. This CDR3 contains 14 residues. The V end was cut by 1 base, the J end by 1 base, with 7 bases between. DNA for the CDR3: TGTGCCAGCAGCTTAGAACGCCCGAACACTGAAGCTTTCTTT. Its protein is CASSLERPNTEAFF.

The chain employs TRBV20-1 and TRBJ2-1; 7 bases are a match to TRBD2. Germline V gene data show CDR1 as DFQATT and CDR2 as SNEGSKA (reference sequence). V lost 4 bases and J lost 4; bases outside the gene matches: 7. The CDR3 extends over 14 amino acids. The CDR3 protein is CSATMTSLYNEQFF. In DNA form, the CDR3 reads TGCAGTGCTACCATGACTAGCTTATACAATGAGCAGTTCTTC.

The table lists this clonotype with a few counts. The chain joins TRBV27 to TRBJ1-5; 9 bases are shared with TRBD1. Germline assignment: CDR1 MNHEY and CDR2 SMNVEV (reference sequence). Trimming took 8 bases from V and 6 from J; bases not matched to a gene: 11. The CDR3 covers 15 residues. The CDR3 DNA is TGTGCCAGCGTGCCTTTGGACAGGGGTTGTCAGCCCCAGCATTTT. The encoded protein is CASVPLDRGCQPQHF.

The CDR3 region is CASSSTGTGVDEQYF. CDR3 DNA: TGCGCCAGCAGCTCGACCGGGACAGGGGTAGACGAGCAGTACTTC. This rearrangement joins TRBV5-1 to TRBJ2-7, with 10 bases identical to TRBD1. The length of the CDR3 is 15 residues. The V and J ends lost 3 bases and 5 bases, in that order; junction bases with no gene match: 8. The germline gives CDR1 SGHRS, CDR2 YFSETQ.

The chain combines TRBV3-1 with TRBJ2-7, with TRBD2 matching over 12 bases. Germline V gene lookup returns CDR1 LGHDT and CDR2 YNNKEL (reference sequence). J gave up 7 bases and V 4 bases, and 8 bases lay outside the gene matches. The CDR3 extends over 15 amino acids. CDR3: CASSPSSGRVFEQYF. The CDR3 DNA reads as TGTGCCAGCAGCCCCTCTAGCGGGAGGGTTTTTGAGCAGTACTTC.

The chain links TRBV10-2 to TRBJ2-5, with D hard to call. Germline V gene lookup returns CDR1 WSHSY and CDR2 SAAADI. This CDR3 region has 13 residues. V lost 4 bases and J lost 5, with 11 bases in between. CDR3 coding DNA: TGCGCCAGCAGTGTAGGTCAGATTGAGACCCAGTACTTC. Its translation is CASSVGQIETQYF.